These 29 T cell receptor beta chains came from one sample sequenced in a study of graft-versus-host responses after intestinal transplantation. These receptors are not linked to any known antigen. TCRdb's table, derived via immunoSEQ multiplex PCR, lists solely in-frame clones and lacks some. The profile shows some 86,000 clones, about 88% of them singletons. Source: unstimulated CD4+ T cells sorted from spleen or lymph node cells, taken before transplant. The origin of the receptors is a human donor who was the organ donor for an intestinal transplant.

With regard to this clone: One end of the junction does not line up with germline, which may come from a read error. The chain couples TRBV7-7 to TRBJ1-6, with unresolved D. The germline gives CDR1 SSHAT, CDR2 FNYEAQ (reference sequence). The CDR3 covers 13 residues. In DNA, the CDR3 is TGTGCTAGCAGCTTAGACGGTCTTTCACCCCTCCACTTT. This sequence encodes CASSLDGLSPLHF.

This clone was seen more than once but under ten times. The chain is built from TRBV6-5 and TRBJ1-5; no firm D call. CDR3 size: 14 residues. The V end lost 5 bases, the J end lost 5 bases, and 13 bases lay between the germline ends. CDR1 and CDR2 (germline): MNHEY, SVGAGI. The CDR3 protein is CASSGRTVDQPQHF. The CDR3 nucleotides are TGTGCCAGCAGTGGGAGGACGGTGGATCAGCCCCAGCATTTT.

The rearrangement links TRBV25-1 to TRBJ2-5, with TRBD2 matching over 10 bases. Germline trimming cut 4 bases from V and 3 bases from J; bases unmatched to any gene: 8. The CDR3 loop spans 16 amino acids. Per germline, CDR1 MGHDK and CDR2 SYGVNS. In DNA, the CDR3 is TGTGCCAGCAGTGCCGGACTAGCGGCACTCAAAGAGACCCAGTACTTC. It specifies CASSAGLAALKETQYF.

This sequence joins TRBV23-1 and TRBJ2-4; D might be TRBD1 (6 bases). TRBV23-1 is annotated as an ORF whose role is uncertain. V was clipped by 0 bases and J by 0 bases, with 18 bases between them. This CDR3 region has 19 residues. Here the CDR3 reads CASSQSGTKGALAKNIQYF. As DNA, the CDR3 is TGCGCCAGCAGTCAATCGGGGACAAAAGGGGCCCTAGCCAAAAACATTCAGTACTTC.

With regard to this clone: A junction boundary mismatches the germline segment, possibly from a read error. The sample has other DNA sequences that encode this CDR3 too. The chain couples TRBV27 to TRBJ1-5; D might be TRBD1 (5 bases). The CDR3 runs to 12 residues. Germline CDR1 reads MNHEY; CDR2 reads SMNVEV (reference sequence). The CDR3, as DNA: TGCGCCAGCAGTTTTCGGGGGCAGCCCCAGCATTTT. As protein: CASSFRGQPQHF.

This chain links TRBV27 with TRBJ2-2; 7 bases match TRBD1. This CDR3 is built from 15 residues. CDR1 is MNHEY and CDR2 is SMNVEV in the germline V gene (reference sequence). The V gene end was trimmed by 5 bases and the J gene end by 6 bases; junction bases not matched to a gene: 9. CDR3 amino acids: CASSPRQGVPGELFF. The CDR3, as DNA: TGTGCCAGCAGTCCGCGACAGGGAGTGCCCGGGGAGCTGTTTTTT.

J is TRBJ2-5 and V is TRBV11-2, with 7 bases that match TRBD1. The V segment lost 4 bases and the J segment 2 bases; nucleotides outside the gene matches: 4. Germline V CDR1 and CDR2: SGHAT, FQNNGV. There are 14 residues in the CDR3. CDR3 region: CASSSRDRQETQYF. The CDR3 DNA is TGTGCCAGCAGCTCCCGGGACAGACAAGAGACCCAGTACTTC. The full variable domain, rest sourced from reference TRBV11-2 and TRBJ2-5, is EAGVAQSPRYKIIEKRQSVAFWCNPISGHATLYWYQQILGQGPKLLIQFQNNGVVDDSQLPKDRFSAERLKGVDSTLKIQPAKLEDSAVYLCASSSRDRQETQYFGPGTRLLVL.

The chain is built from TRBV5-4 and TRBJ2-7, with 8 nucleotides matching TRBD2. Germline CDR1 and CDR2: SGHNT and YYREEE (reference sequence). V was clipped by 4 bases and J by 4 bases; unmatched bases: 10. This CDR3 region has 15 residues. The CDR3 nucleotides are TGTGCCAGCAGCCCGGGGGGGTCAGGGCTATACGAGCAGTACTTC. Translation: CASSPGGSGLYEQYF.

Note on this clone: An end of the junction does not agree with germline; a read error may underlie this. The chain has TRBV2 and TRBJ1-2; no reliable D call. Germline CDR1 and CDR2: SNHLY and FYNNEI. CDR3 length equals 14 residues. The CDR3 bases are TGTGCCAGCAGTGGGGTGTCCGGGAGGCTCCTGTCCTCCTTC. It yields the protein CASSGVSGRLLSSF.

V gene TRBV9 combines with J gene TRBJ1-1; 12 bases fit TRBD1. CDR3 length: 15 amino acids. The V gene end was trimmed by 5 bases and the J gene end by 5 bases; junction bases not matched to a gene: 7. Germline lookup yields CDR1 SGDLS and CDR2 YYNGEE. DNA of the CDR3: TGTGCCAGCAGGGGACAGGGGGCGCGGTGGACTGAAGCTTTCTTT. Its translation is CASRGQGARWTEAFF.

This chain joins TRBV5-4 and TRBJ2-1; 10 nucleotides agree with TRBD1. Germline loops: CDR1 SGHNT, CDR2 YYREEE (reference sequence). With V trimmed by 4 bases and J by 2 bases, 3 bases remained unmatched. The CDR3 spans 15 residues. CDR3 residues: CASSRGQGAYNEQFF. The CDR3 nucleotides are TGTGCCAGCAGCCGTGGACAGGGGGCCTACAATGAGCAGTTCTTC.

This chain's CDR3 is CATSGQGATDTQYF. CDR3 sequence (DNA): TGCGCCACCTCGGGACAGGGGGCGACAGATACGCAGTATTTT. This sequence joins TRBV5-1 and TRBJ2-3; 12 nucleotides agree with TRBD1. The junction had 5 bases not matched to a gene; V was cut back by 9 bases and J by 3 bases. In germline, CDR1 is SGHRS, CDR2 YFSETQ. The length of the CDR3 is 14 residues.

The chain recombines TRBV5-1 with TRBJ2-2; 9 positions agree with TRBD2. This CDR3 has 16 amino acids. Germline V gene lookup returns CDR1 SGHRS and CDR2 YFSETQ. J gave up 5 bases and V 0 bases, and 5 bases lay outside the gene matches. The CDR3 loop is CASSLEVAGETGELFF. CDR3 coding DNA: TGCGCCAGCAGCTTGGAGGTAGCGGGGGAAACCGGGGAGCTGTTTTTT.

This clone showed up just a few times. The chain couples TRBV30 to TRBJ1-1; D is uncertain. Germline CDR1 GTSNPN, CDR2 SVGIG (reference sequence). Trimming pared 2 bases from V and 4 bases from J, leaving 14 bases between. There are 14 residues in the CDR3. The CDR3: CAWSMWRAGTEAFF. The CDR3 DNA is TGTGCCTGGAGTATGTGGAGGGCTGGCACTGAAGCTTTCTTT.

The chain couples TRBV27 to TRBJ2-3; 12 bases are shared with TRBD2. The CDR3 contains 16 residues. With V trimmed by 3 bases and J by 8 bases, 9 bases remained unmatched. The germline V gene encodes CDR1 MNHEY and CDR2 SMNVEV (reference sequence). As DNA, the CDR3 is TGTGCCAGCAGTTTGGGGCTAGCGGGAGGGCGGGGTACGCAGTATTTT. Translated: CASSLGLAGGRGTQYF.

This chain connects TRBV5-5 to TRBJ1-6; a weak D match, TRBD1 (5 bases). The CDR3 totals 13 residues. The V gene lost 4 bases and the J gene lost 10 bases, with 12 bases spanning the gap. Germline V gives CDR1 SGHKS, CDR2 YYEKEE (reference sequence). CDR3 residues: CASSRGAESPLHF. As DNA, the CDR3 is TGTGCCAGCAGCCGCGGGGCAGAATCACCCCTCCACTTT.

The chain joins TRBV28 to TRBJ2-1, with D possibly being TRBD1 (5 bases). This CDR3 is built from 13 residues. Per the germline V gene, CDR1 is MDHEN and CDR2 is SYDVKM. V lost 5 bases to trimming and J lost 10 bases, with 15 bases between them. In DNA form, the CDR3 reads TGTGCCAGCAGTCCCCCCCCCAGACAGGAGCAGTTCTTC. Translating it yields CASSPPPRQEQFF.

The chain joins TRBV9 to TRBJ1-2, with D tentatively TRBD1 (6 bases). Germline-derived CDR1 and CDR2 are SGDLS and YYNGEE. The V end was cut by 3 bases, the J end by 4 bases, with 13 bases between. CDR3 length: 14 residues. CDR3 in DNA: TGTGCCAGCAGCGGCGGACAGCCGATCTATGGCTACACCTTC. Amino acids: CASSGGQPIYGYTF.

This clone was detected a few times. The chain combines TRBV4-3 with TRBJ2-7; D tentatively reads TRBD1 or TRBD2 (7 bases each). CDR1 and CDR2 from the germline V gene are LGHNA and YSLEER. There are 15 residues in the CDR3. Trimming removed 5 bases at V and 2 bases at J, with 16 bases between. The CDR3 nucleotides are TGCGCCAGCAGCGAAGCGGGACAGCTTCCCTACGAGCAGTACTTC. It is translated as CASSEAGQLPYEQYF.

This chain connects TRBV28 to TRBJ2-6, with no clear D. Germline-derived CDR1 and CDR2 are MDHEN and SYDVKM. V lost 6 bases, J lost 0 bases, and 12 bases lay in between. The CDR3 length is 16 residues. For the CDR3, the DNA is TGTGCCAGCAGCCCTACTTCCTCCTCTGGGGCCAACGTCCTGACTTTC. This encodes CASSPTSSSGANVLTF.

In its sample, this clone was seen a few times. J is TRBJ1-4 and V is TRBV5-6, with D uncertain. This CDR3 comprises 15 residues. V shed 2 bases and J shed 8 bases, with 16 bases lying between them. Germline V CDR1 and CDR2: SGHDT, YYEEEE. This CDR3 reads CASSLIGDLGEKLFF. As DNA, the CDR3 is TGTGCCAGCAGCTTAATCGGCGACCTCGGGGAAAAACTGTTTTTT.

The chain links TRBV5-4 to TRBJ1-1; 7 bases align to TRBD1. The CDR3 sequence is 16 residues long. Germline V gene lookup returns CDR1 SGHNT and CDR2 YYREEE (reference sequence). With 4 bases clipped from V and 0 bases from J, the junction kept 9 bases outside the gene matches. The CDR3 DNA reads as TGTGCCAGCAGCACCGGGACAGACTACATGAACACTGAAGCTTTCTTT. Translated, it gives CASSTGTDYMNTEAFF.

Written as DNA, the CDR3 is TGTGCCTGGAGTGGAATAGGGAGGGAGACCCAGTACTTC. Protein: CAWSGIGRETQYF. The rearrangement uses TRBV30 and TRBJ2-5; D possibly corresponds to TRBD2 (6 bases). CDR3 length: 13 residues. The V and J ends lost 1 base and 5 bases respectively, with 11 bases between them. Germline-derived CDR1 and CDR2 are GTSNPN and SVGIG (reference sequence).

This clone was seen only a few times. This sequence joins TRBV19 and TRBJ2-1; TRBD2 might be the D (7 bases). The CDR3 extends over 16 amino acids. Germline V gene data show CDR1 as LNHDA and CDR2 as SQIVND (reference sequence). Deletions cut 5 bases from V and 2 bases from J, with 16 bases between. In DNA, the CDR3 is TGTGCCAGTAGTCCCCGGGGGGCGGGGCCCTACAATGAGCAGTTCTTC. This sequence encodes CASSPRGAGPYNEQFF.

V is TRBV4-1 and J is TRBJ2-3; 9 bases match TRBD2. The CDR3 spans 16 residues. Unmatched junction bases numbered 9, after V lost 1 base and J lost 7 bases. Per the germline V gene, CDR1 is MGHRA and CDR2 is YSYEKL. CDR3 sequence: CASSQAGTSLVYTQYF. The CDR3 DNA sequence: TGCGCCAGCAGCCAAGCAGGGACTAGCCTTGTTTATACGCAGTATTTT.

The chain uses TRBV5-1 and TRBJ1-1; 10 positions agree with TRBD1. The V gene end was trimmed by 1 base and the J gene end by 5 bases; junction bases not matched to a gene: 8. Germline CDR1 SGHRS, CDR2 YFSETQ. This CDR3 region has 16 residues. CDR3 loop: CASSLLFRDRGTEAFF. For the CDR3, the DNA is TGCGCCAGCAGCTTGTTATTTCGGGACAGGGGTACTGAAGCTTTCTTT.

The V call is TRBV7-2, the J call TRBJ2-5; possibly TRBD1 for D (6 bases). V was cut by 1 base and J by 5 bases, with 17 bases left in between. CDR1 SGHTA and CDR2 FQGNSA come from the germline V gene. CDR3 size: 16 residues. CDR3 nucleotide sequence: TGTGCCAGCAGCTTAGGGAGTGCAGGGGTGGGGGAGACCCAGTACTTC. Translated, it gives CASSLGSAGVGETQYF.

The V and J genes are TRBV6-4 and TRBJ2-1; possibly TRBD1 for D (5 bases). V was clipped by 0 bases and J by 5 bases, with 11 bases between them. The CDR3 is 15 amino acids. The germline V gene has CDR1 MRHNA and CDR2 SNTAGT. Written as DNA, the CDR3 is TGTGCCAGCAGTGACTCGTTTAGGGGTCACAATGAGCAGTTCTTC. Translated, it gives CASSDSFRGHNEQFF.

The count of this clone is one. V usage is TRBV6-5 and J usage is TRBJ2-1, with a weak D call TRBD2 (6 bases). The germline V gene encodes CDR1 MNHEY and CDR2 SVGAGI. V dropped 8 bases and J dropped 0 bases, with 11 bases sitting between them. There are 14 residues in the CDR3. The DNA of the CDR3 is TGTGCCAGCTCGCGGGGCCTCTCCTACAATGAGCAGTTCTTC. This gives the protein CASSRGLSYNEQFF.